One sample yielded the 28 T cell receptor beta chains listed below, sequenced in a study of cytomegalovirus exposure and HLA in healthy donors. The PCR was carried out with 60 Vbeta primers and 13 Jbeta primers. The assay was immunoSEQ multiplex PCR, and TCRdb's table has in-frame clones only and misses some. The sample holds about 220,000 clones, roughly 80% seen once. The specimen sequenced was PBMCs. These receptor sequences come from a woman between 40 and 50 years old in good health and CMV-seropositive.

This chain connects TRBV5-1 to TRBJ2-1; D might be TRBD2 (7 bases). Germline V lookup: CDR1 SGHRS, CDR2 YFSETQ. The CDR3 has 16 residues. Trimming removed 4 bases at V and 1 base at J, with 15 bases between. The chain's CDR3 is CASSKRGGGSYNEQFF. CDR3 sequence (DNA): TGCGCCAGCAGCAAAAGAGGGGGGGGGTCCTACAATGAGCAGTTCTTC.

The V gene is TRBV7-3, the J gene TRBJ2-3, with 9 nucleotides matching TRBD1. Losses at the gene ends were 6 bases for V and 3 bases for J; bases not matched to a gene: 7. There are 15 residues in the CDR3. The germline V gene encodes CDR1 SGHTA and CDR2 FQGTGA. CDR3 DNA: TGTGCCAGCAGTTACAGGGGGCTTCATACAGATACGCAGTATTTT. It codes for CASSYRGLHTDTQYF.

V and J are TRBV6-5 and TRBJ1-1; 8 positions match TRBD1. The CDR3 has 15 residues. V shed 0 bases and J 1 base; nucleotides not matched to a gene: 1. Germline V gives CDR1 MNHEY, CDR2 SVGAGI. Here the CDR3 reads CASSYSDRGNTEAFF. The CDR3 nucleotides are TGTGCCAGCAGTTACTCTGACAGGGGGAACACTGAAGCTTTCTTT.

This rearrangement joins TRBV7-9 to TRBJ1-1; D is possibly TRBD1 (5 bases). Trimming shortened V by 1 base and J by 5 bases, and 11 bases separated the two germline ends. The CDR3 has 14 residues. Germline V gives CDR1 SEHNR, CDR2 FQNEAQ (reference sequence). CDR3 in amino acids: CASSLGPGGTEAFF. The CDR3 DNA reads as TGTGCCAGCAGCTTAGGACCTGGGGGGACTGAAGCTTTCTTT.

The chain couples TRBV30 to TRBJ1-2, with unresolved D. Trimming left V 2 bases short and J 4 bases short, with 5 bases between. Germline V gene lookup returns CDR1 GTSNPN and CDR2 SVGIG (reference sequence). The length of the CDR3 is 11 residues. The DNA for the CDR3 is TGTGCCTGGAGTCTCCTCTATGGCTACACCTTC. Its protein product is CAWSLLYGYTF.

The V and J genes are TRBV2 and TRBJ1-5; 10 nucleotides line up with TRBD1. V shed 6 bases, J shed 4 bases, and the junction held 6 bases outside the gene matches. The CDR3 has 15 amino acids. Germline V gene sequence: CDR1 SNHLY, CDR2 FYNNEI. The CDR3 protein is CASSSDRGRNQPQHF. The CDR3 DNA reads TGTGCCAGCAGCAGTGACAGGGGGCGGAATCAGCCCCAGCATTTT.

This clone showed up just a few times. The chain uses TRBV6-5 and TRBJ1-2, with D unclear. This CDR3 has 10 amino acids. Germline V gives CDR1 MNHEY, CDR2 SVGAGI. V dropped 9 bases and J dropped 8 bases, with 10 bases sitting between them. Written as DNA, the CDR3 is TGTGCCAGTAGCAGCCTGGGCTACACCTTC. As protein: CASSSLGYTF.

This chain uses TRBV5-4 with TRBJ2-7, with 10 bases identical to TRBD2. This CDR3 region has 15 residues. The junction had 5 bases not matched to a gene; V was cut back by 3 bases and J by 2 bases. CDR1 is SGHNT and CDR2 is YYREEE in the germline V gene (reference sequence). Here the CDR3 reads CASSYSSGGPYEQYF. The CDR3 DNA reads as TGTGCCAGCAGCTACTCTAGCGGGGGCCCCTACGAGCAGTACTTC.

Turning to this clone: The germline gene is not matched at one end of the junction; a read error may be the cause. This chain links TRBV7-7 with TRBJ2-1, with 9 bases lining up with TRBD1. Germline V gene lookup returns CDR1 SSHAT and CDR2 FNYEAQ (reference sequence). This CDR3 contains 15 residues. CDR3 sequence (DNA): TGTGCTAGCAGCTTGGACAGGGGCGTACACAATGAGCAGTTCTTC. Translating gives CASSLDRGVHNEQFF.

The chain has TRBV10-3 and TRBJ2-1; 7 nucleotides align to TRBD2. The CDR3 extends over 12 amino acids. In germline, CDR1 is ENHRY, CDR2 SYGVKD. CDR3 amino acids: CASGGGRDEQFF. CDR3 coding DNA: TGTGCTTCCGGGGGAGGGCGCGATGAGCAGTTCTTC.

The V gene is TRBV25-1, the J gene TRBJ1-2; TRBD1 matches at 8 bases. Germline V gene data show CDR1 as MGHDK and CDR2 as SYGVNS. V lost 3 bases, J lost 13 bases, and 16 bases stayed unmatched. The CDR3 is 15 amino acids. CDR3 sequence reads: CASSEGWQGAQAATF. The DNA for the CDR3 is TGTGCCAGCAGTGAGGGTTGGCAGGGGGCGCAGGCTGCCACCTTC.

The genes are TRBV9 and TRBJ2-7; 7 bases fit TRBD1. The germline V gene encodes CDR1 SGDLS and CDR2 YYNGEE. This CDR3 region has 16 residues. With V trimmed by 0 bases and J by 0 bases, 6 bases remained unmatched. This chain's CDR3 is CASSVDWDRSSYEQYF. The CDR3 coding sequence is TGTGCCAGCAGCGTAGATTGGGACAGAAGCTCCTACGAGCAGTACTTC.

The V and J genes are TRBV4-1 and TRBJ2-7; a possible D gene is TRBD1 (6 bases). This CDR3 has 13 amino acids. Germline values: CDR1 MGHRA, CDR2 YSYEKL. The germline V and J ends were trimmed by 4 bases and 7 bases, with 14 bases remaining between them. As DNA, the CDR3 is TGCGCCAGCAGCCGGACCCACAGGGCAGAGCAGTACTTC. The encoded protein is CASSRTHRAEQYF.

Only one count was recorded for this clone. The J gene is TRBJ2-3, the V gene TRBV19; a weak D match, TRBD2 (6 bases). The CDR3 contains 14 residues. Trimming removed 4 bases from V and 6 bases from J, with 14 bases in between. The V gene's germline CDR1 is LNHDA and CDR2 SQIVND (reference sequence). In DNA form, the CDR3 reads TGTGCCAGTAGTAGGGGGGAAAAGGGCGATACGCAGTATTTT. It is translated as CASSRGEKGDTQYF. The full variable domain, with the rest looked up from reference TRBV19 and TRBJ2-3, is DGGITQSPKYLFRKEGQNVTLSCEQNLNHDAMYWYRQDPGQGLRLIYYSQIVNDFQKGDIAEGYSVSREKKESFPLTVTSAQKNPTAFYLCASSRGEKGDTQYFGPGTRLTVL.

The chain recombines TRBV7-2 with TRBJ2-2, with 7 bases matching TRBD2. The V and J ends lost 2 bases and 6 bases, in that order; junction bases with no gene match: 9. Germline V CDR1 and CDR2: SGHTA, FQGNSA. The CDR3 totals 16 residues. This CDR3 is CASSLRRGAGAGELFF. The CDR3 DNA is TGTGCCAGCAGCTTACGGAGAGGCGCGGGGGCCGGGGAGCTGTTTTTT.

V usage is TRBV4-3 and J usage is TRBJ1-2, with D possibly TRBD1 on 5 matching bases. V lost 4 bases to trimming and J lost 4 bases, with 16 bases between them. Germline V CDR1 and CDR2: LGHNA, YSLEER. The CDR3 consists of 15 residues. The CDR3 coding sequence is TGCGCCAGCAGCCCTCCTAAAGGACAATTCTATGGCTACACCTTC. Residues: CASSPPKGQFYGYTF.

For the CDR3, the DNA is TGTGCCAGCAGCGTACGGGGGGGTTGGGAGCTGTTTTTT. This sequence encodes CASSVRGGWELFF. The chain couples TRBV9 to TRBJ2-2; 8 bases match TRBD2. The CDR3 spans 13 residues. Trimming took 1 base from V and 9 from J; bases not matched to a gene: 2. From germline, CDR1 is SGDLS and CDR2 YYNGEE.

The rearrangement links TRBV5-1 to TRBJ1-2, with a possible D match to TRBD1 (6 bases). Germline values: CDR1 SGHRS, CDR2 YFSETQ. This CDR3 has 13 residues. Trimming stripped 4 bases from V and 6 bases from J, with 13 bases between. Here the CDR3 DNA reads TGCGCCAGCAGCCGGGACATGGAGGATGGCTACACCTTC. Amino acids: CASSRDMEDGYTF. Based on the CDR3 plus reference TRBV5-1 and TRBJ1-2, the full variable domain is KAGVTQTPRYLIKTRGQQVTLSCSPISGHRSVSWYQQTPGQGLQFLFEYFSETQRNKGNFPGRFSGRQFSNSRSEMNVSTLELGDSALYLCASSRDMEDGYTFGSGTRLTVV.

The chain has TRBV9 and TRBJ2-7, with D possibly matching TRBD1 (5 bases). The CDR3 runs to 18 residues. The V end was cut by 0 bases, the J end by 1 base, with 20 bases between. Germline-derived CDR1 and CDR2 are SGDLS and YYNGEE. Written as DNA, the CDR3 is TGTGCCAGCAGCGTAGGGACCCGGGTCAGGGATAAGTCCTACGAGCAGTACTTC. Its protein is CASSVGTRVRDKSYEQYF.

Worth noting for this clone: Other DNA sequences from this sample encode an identical CDR3 as well. The chain links TRBV10-1 to TRBJ2-7; 7 nucleotides agree with TRBD2. The CDR3 totals 13 residues. V dropped 8 bases and J dropped 2; count of bases not matched to a gene: 6. Germline CDR1 and CDR2: WNHNN and SYGVQD (reference sequence). The CDR3 region is CASSSSGTYEQYF. In DNA, the CDR3 is TGCGCCAGCTCGTCTAGCGGAACCTACGAGCAGTACTTC.

The sample holds a few counts of this clone. The genes are TRBV6-5 and TRBJ2-7, with D possibly TRBD1 on 5 matching bases. Germline loops: CDR1 MNHEY, CDR2 SVGAGI. V was pared by 6 bases and J by 0 bases, with 15 bases between. The CDR3 length is 15 residues. This CDR3 reads CASSHWQGLSYEQYF. The CDR3 bases are TGTGCCAGCAGCCACTGGCAGGGCCTCTCCTACGAGCAGTACTTC.

CDR3 sequence reads: CASSSGQGGGNTIYF. The DNA for the CDR3 is TGTGCCAGCAGCTCCGGACAGGGAGGAGGAAACACCATATATTTT. This chain joins TRBV5-4 and TRBJ1-3, with 8 bases aligning to TRBD1. The CDR3 extends over 15 amino acids. Trimming took 3 bases from V and 4 from J; bases not matched to a gene: 6. CDR1 and CDR2 (germline): SGHNT, YYREEE (reference sequence).

CDR3 loop: CATSNRAQETQYF. Written as DNA, the CDR3 is TGTGCCACCAGCAACAGGGCCCAAGAGACCCAGTACTTC. V is TRBV15 and J is TRBJ2-5, with D possibly being TRBD1 (6 bases). The CDR3 extends over 13 amino acids. The V gene lost 4 bases and the J gene lost 1 base, with 7 bases spanning the gap. Germline CDR1 is LNHNV and CDR2 is YYDKDF (reference sequence).

This clone was picked up one time. V usage is TRBV7-9 and J usage is TRBJ1-2; 8 positions match TRBD1. The J segment lost 7 bases and the V segment lost 1 base, leaving 8 bases of the junction unmatched. This CDR3 has 15 amino acids. Germline V gene lookup returns CDR1 SEHNR and CDR2 FQNEAQ (reference sequence). CDR3 DNA: TGTGCCAGCAGCTTAGAGCAGGGGGCGGTAGGTGGCTACACCTTC. Its translation: CASSLEQGAVGGYTF.

The rearrangement uses TRBV2 and TRBJ2-1; tentative D call: TRBD2 (5 bases). Germline assignment: CDR1 SNHLY and CDR2 FYNNEI. Trimming shortened V by 7 bases and J by 5 bases, and 18 bases separated the two germline ends. The CDR3 is made up of 15 amino acids. This CDR3 is CASTGLAIRDNEQFF. CDR3 sequence (DNA): TGTGCCAGCACGGGCCTAGCAATAAGGGACAATGAGCAGTTCTTC.

This chain connects TRBV6-5 to TRBJ2-5, with a weak D call TRBD1 (6 bases). CDR3 size: 13 residues. Trimming shortened V by 6 bases and J by 1 base, and 9 bases separated the two germline ends. Germline V gives CDR1 MNHEY, CDR2 SVGAGI. CDR3 sequence: CASSSGVQETQYF. Here the CDR3 DNA reads TGTGCCAGCAGCTCAGGGGTCCAAGAGACCCAGTACTTC.

The V and J genes are TRBV9 and TRBJ2-3, with 10 bases fitting TRBD2. There are 15 residues in the CDR3. The germline V gene encodes CDR1 SGDLS and CDR2 YYNGEE. Trimming removed 3 bases from V and 1 base from J; junction bases left unmatched: 2. CDR3 nucleotide sequence: TGTGCCAGCAGCGCGGGGACTAGCGGCACAGATACGCAGTATTTT. It yields the protein CASSAGTSGTDTQYF. Full variable domain (remainder filled in from reference TRBV9 and TRBJ2-3): DSGVTQTPKHLITATGQRVTLRCSPRSGDLSVYWYQQSLDQGLQFLIQYYNGEERAKGNILERFSAQQFPDLHSELNLSSLELGDSALYFCASSAGTSGTDTQYFGPGTRLTVL.

This chain joins TRBV18 and TRBJ2-3; D gene unclear. V was pared by 1 base and J by 2 bases, with 10 bases between. Germline values: CDR1 KGHSH, CDR2 LQKENI. The CDR3 spans 15 residues. CDR3 coding DNA: TGTGCCAGCTCACCACAACAGACCTTCACAGATACGCAGTATTTT. This encodes CASSPQQTFTDTQYF.